This T cell receptor beta chain was obtained from a study of T-cell reconstitution after alpha-beta-depleted transplantation in children (dated by TCRdb to 2016 to 2018). Notes on the research overall: Using TCR repertoire profiling, the study followed T-cell immune reconstitution in a quantitative way in children after TCRalphabeta/CD19-depleted allogeneic hematopoietic cell transplantation.

This clonotype has a count of ten or more. Its binding antigen is unknown. Base-call qualities are not available, and no considerably larger clone is one nucleotide away. The germline V gene (reference sequence) specifies SEHNR as CDR1 and FQNEAQ as CDR2. Taken from cysteine to phenylalanine, the CDR3 has 17 residues. Kept here is only the CDR3 DNA, which spans 51 bases and is read in frame from base 1. V is reduced by 5 bases and J by 3 bases, leaving a spacing of 22 bases between them. The method behind the library was PCR. TCRdb lists the instrument as Illumina HiSeq 2500. TCR library preparation used molecular barcoding, with unique molecular identifiers applied to normalize quantification of the TCRbeta repertoire. The public reads were reprocessed in TCRdb via fastp at Q25 and MiXCR, keeping in-frame beta chains. All rows with the same CDR3 protein become a single entry with the most common DNA and genes. This sample holds hundreds of thousands of distinct CDR3 sequences; approximately 12% were observed only once. Around 3% of the sample is taken by the ten largest.

Sequencing used PBMCs from the stem cell graft donor, obtained from the stem cell graft. The V gene is TRBV7-9 and the J gene is TRBJ1-2; the D region possibly corresponds to TRBD1 (6 bases align). The sequence was collected from a human donor who donated a stem cell graft to a child with acute lymphoblastic leukemia. The DNA reads as follows: TGTGCCAGCAGCCTTTCAACCCTTGGCAGGGGACACTATGGCTACACCTTC. Protein translation: CASSLSTLGRGHYGYTF. Reference TRBV7-9 and TRBJ1-2 proteins supply the regions before and after the CDR3; the full variable domain is: DTGVSQNPRHKITKRGQNVTFRCDPISEHNRLYWYRQTLGQGPEFLTYFQNEAQLEKSRLLSDRFSAERPKGSFSTLEIQRTEQGDSAMYLCASSLSTLGRGHYGYTFGSGTRLTVV.